This entry is about one T cell receptor (beta chain). The data originate from a study of blood T cell repertoires in COVID-19. From germline, CDR1 is MGHRA and CDR2 YSYEKL. This CDR3 is 17 amino acids long. J gave up 6 bases and V 1 base, and 14 bases lay outside the gene matches. TCRdb's table, derived via immunoSEQ multiplex PCR, lists solely in-frame clones and lacks some. The data show roughly 100,000 clones, almost 90% seen once. The chain combines TRBV4-1 with TRBJ2-7; TRBD2 agrees at 8 bases. The source is a man in his fifties with COVID-19, enrolled during active disease. Sequenced sample: peripheral blood. CDR3 bases: TGCGCCAGCAGCCAAGTTTGGACTAGCCCCCTCGTTACCGAGCAGTACTTC. This sequence encodes CASSQVWTSPLVTEQYF.